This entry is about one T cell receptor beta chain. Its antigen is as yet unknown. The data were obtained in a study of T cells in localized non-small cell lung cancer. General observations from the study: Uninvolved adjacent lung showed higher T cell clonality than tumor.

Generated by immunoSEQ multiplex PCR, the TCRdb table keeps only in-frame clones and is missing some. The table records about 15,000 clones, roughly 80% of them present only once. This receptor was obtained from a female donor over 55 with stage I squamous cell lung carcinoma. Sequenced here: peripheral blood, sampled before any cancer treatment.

The CDR3 region is CASYQGTGANVLTF. CDR3 in DNA: TGCGCCAGCTACCAGGGGACTGGGGCCAACGTCCTGACTTTC. The gene calls are TRBV5-1 and TRBJ2-6, with D perhaps TRBD1 (6 bases). CDR1 is SGHRS and CDR2 is YFSETQ in the germline V gene. The CDR3 covers 14 residues. V lost 7 bases and J 2 bases, leaving 10 bases between the germline ends. Looking up the rest from reference TRBV5-1 and TRBJ2-6 gives the full variable domain: KAGVTQTPRYLIKTRGQQVTLSCSPISGHRSVSWYQQTPGQGLQFLFEYFSETQRNKGNFPGRFSGRQFSNSRSEMNVSTLELGDSALYLCASYQGTGANVLTFGAGSRLTVL.